Following are 18 T cell receptor beta chains from one sample sequenced in a study of cytotoxic CD8 clonotypes in ibrutinib-treated CLL. Profiled with immunoSEQ multiplex PCR; TCRdb holds only in-frame clones, not every one. The sample lists tens of thousands of clones; roughly two thirds were seen once. The source was PBMCs, collected after 12 months of ibrutinib treatment. The receptors stem from a human donor with chronic lymphocytic leukemia.

The gene calls are TRBV11-2 and TRBJ1-1; TRBD1 is a possible D gene (6 bases). V lost 5 bases and J lost 2, with 18 bases in between. The germline CDR1 and CDR2 sequences are SGHAT and FQNNGV. This CDR3 has 16 residues. CDR3 DNA sequence: TGTGCCAGCAGCCTAGGGGGGTGGGGCCTTAACACTGAAGCTTTCTTT. This translates into CASSLGGWGLNTEAFF. Full variable domain (rest looked up from reference TRBV11-2 and TRBJ1-1): EAGVAQSPRYKIIEKRQSVAFWCNPISGHATLYWYQQILGQGPKLLIQFQNNGVVDDSQLPKDRFSAERLKGVDSTLKIQPAKLEDSAVYLCASSLGGWGLNTEAFFGQGTRLTVV.

This chain joins TRBV27 and TRBJ1-2; D ambiguous. V was cut by 5 bases and J by 7 bases, with 20 bases left in between. The CDR3 sequence is 15 residues long. The germline CDR1 and CDR2 sequences are MNHEY and SMNVEV (reference sequence). This CDR3 is CASSLTGIEGGGYTF. As DNA, the CDR3 is TGTGCCAGCAGTCTGACTGGTATAGAGGGTGGTGGCTACACCTTC.

V gene TRBV19 combines with J gene TRBJ1-2; D gene ambiguous. Trimming shortened V by 2 bases and J by 0 bases, and 7 bases separated the two germline ends. Per the germline V gene, CDR1 is LNHDA and CDR2 is SQIVND (reference sequence). The CDR3 consists of 14 residues. The DNA of the CDR3 is TGTGCCAGTAGTATATTGGGCACTAACTATGGCTACACCTTC. This translates into CASSILGTNYGYTF.

This clone showed up just a few times. The rearrangement links TRBV7-2 to TRBJ1-4; D is uncertain. The germline V gene has CDR1 SGHTA and CDR2 FQGNSA. This CDR3 has 13 amino acids. Trimming stripped 0 bases from V and 7 bases from J, with 6 bases between. CDR3 sequence reads: CASSLARREKLFF. CDR3 bases: TGTGCCAGCAGCTTAGCGAGGCGTGAAAAACTGTTTTTT.

The chain carries TRBV15 and TRBJ2-3; D gene unclear. The germline V and J ends were trimmed by 4 bases and 2 bases, with 19 bases remaining between them. Germline V gene data show CDR1 as LNHNV and CDR2 as YYDKDF (reference sequence). The length of the CDR3 is 17 residues. The CDR3 sequence is CATSNALGIGDTDTQYF. The CDR3 bases are TGTGCCACCAGCAACGCTCTAGGTATTGGGGACACAGATACGCAGTATTTT. The variable domain in full, with the rest retrieved from reference TRBV15 and TRBJ2-3, is DAMVIQNPRYQVTQFGKPVTLSCSQTLNHNVMYWYQQKSSQAPKLLFHYYDKDFNNEADTPDNFQSRRPNTSFCFLDIRSPGLGDTAMYLCATSNALGIGDTDTQYFGPGTRLTVL.

The chain joins TRBV18 to TRBJ2-3; possibly TRBD2 for D (5 bases). Trimming stripped 2 bases from V and 6 bases from J, with 15 bases between. The CDR3 is made up of 15 amino acids. Germline values: CDR1 KGHSH, CDR2 LQKENI. CDR3 loop: CASSPLNDRGDTQYF. The CDR3 bases are TGTGCCAGCTCACCATTAAACGACCGCGGGGATACGCAGTATTTT.

This chain connects TRBV11-2 to TRBJ1-1, with D possibly being TRBD1 (5 bases). With 5 bases removed from V and 1 base from J, the gap between germline ends came to 14 bases. Germline CDR1 is SGHAT and CDR2 is FQNNGV. This CDR3 contains 15 residues. The CDR3 spells CASSPPAGTNTEAFF. CDR3 coding DNA: TGTGCCAGCAGCCCCCCAGCAGGGACGAACACTGAAGCTTTCTTT.

This clone was seen just once. The V call is TRBV27, the J call TRBJ1-1; D is undetermined. This CDR3 has 14 residues. The germline gives CDR1 MNHEY, CDR2 SMNVEV (reference sequence). Trimming removed 2 bases at V and 11 bases at J, with 18 bases between. In DNA, the CDR3 is TGTGCCAGCAGTTTAAAGCTAGGAAACCGAGAGGCTTTCTTT. Translated, it gives CASSLKLGNREAFF.

This clone was seen more than once but under ten times. The V and J genes are TRBV2 and TRBJ2-2, with D hard to call. Trimming stripped 4 bases from V and 7 bases from J, with 13 bases between. This CDR3 has 14 amino acids. The V gene's germline CDR1 is SNHLY and CDR2 FYNNEI. CDR3 DNA: TGTGCCAGCAGTGGACTCGAAAGTCACGGGGAGCTGTTTTTT. This sequence encodes CASSGLESHGELFF.

The chain combines TRBV21-1 with TRBJ2-7; TRBD1 is the table's D call, not checked against the DNA. TRBV21-1 is recorded as a pseudogene. CDR3 size: 15 residues. CDR3 region: CASSKDRGASYEQYF. In DNA form, the CDR3 reads TGTGCCAGCAGCAAGGACAGGGGGGCCTCCTACGAGCAGTACTTC.

J is TRBJ1-2 and V is TRBV19; D might be TRBD1 (6 bases). Per the germline V gene, CDR1 is LNHDA and CDR2 is SQIVND (reference sequence). The CDR3 has 14 residues. The V end lost 6 bases, the J end lost 1 base, and 12 bases lay between the germline ends. CDR3: CASRLTGFNYGYTF. The CDR3 DNA reads as TGTGCCAGTAGGCTGACAGGATTTAACTATGGCTACACCTTC.

This clone was observed a few times. The rearrangement joins TRBV6-1 to TRBJ2-1, with D uncertain. CDR3 size: 13 residues. V was trimmed by 3 bases and J by 2 bases, leaving 5 bases between them. Looked up from germline, CDR1 is MNHNS and CDR2 is SASEGT. CDR3 in amino acids: CASSEEPYNEQFF. The CDR3 DNA reads TGTGCCAGCAGTGAGGAACCCTACAATGAGCAGTTCTTC.

The V gene is TRBV18, the J gene TRBJ1-1; 8 bases align to TRBD1. Looked up from germline, CDR1 is KGHSH and CDR2 is LQKENI. The V and J ends lost 0 bases and 0 bases, in that order; junction bases with no gene match: 6. This CDR3 is 17 amino acids long. In DNA, the CDR3 is TGTGCCAGCTCACCACCTAACAGGGGGTCAATGAACACTGAAGCTTTCTTT. This codes for CASSPPNRGSMNTEAFF.

The chain links TRBV6-6 to TRBJ1-1; D might be TRBD1 (5 bases). V was shortened by 10 bases and J by 0 bases, with 12 bases between the two germline ends. The CDR3 is 13 amino acids. CDR1 and CDR2 (germline): MNHNY, SVGAGI (reference sequence). Written as DNA, the CDR3 is TGTGCCACTAGACGGGGGTTGAACACTGAAGCTTTCTTT. It codes for CATRRGLNTEAFF.

The V call is TRBV16, the J call TRBJ1-2; possible D gene TRBD1, 6 bases. CDR3 length: 16 residues. Germline V gives CDR1 KGHSY, CDR2 FQNENV. Trimming cost V 4 bases and J 1 base, with 16 bases left between them. The CDR3: CASSPHGGRDNYGYTF. The DNA of the CDR3 is TGTGCCAGCAGCCCCCACGGGGGGCGAGATAACTATGGCTACACCTTC. Complete variable domain (other parts from reference TRBV16 and TRBJ1-2): GEEVAQTPKHLVRGEGQKAKLYCAPIKGHSYVFWYQQVLKNEFKFLISFQNENVFDETGMPKERFSAKCLPNSPCSLEIQATKLEDSAVYFCASSPHGGRDNYGYTFGSGTRLTVV.

The CDR3 coding sequence is TGTGCCAGCAGTGCCGCCTTTGATTCACCCCTCCACTTT. This encodes CASSAAFDSPLHF. The chain couples TRBV6-1 to TRBJ1-6; D ambiguous. The CDR3 contains 13 residues. The V end was cut by 4 bases, the J end by 8 bases, with 9 bases between. Germline assignment: CDR1 MNHNS and CDR2 SASEGT.

The chain links TRBV11-2 to TRBJ2-6; D gene ambiguous. The CDR3 contains 18 residues. The ends were cut back, 8 bases at V and 0 bases at J, with 20 bases in the middle. Germline CDR1 SGHAT, CDR2 FQNNGV. The CDR3 sequence: CASHSFSGRTSGANVLTF. CDR3 DNA sequence: TGTGCCAGCCACAGCTTTTCAGGACGCACCTCTGGGGCCAACGTCCTGACTTTC.

The chain recombines TRBV6-5 with TRBJ2-3; 9 bases agree with TRBD2. CDR1 MNHEY and CDR2 SVGAGI come from the germline V gene. V lost 5 bases and J lost 8; bases outside the gene matches: 11. The CDR3 has 15 amino acids. CDR3 in DNA: TGTGCCAGCAGTAAAAAGCGGGGGGCCCGAGGTACGCAGTATTTT. This encodes CASSKKRGARGTQYF.